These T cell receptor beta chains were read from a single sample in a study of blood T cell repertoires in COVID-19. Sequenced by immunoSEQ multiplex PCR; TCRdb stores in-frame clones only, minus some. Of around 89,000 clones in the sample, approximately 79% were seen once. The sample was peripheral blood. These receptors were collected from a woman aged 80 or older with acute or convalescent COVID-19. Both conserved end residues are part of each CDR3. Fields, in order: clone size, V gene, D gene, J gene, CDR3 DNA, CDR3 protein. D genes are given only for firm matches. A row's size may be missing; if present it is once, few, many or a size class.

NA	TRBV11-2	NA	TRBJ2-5	TGTGCCAGCAGCTTAGCCCCCTTTCAAGAGACCCAGTACTTC	CASSLAPFQETQYF
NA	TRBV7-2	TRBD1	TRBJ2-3	TGTGCCAGCAGCTTTGGGACAGGGAGCACAGATACGCAGTATTTT	CASSFGTGSTDTQYF
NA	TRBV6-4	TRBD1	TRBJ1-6	TGTGCCAGCAGTGAGGGGACAGGGGGCCCACCCCTCCACTTT	CASSEGTGGPPLHF
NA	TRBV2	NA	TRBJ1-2	TGTGCCAGCAGTGGGACAGCTGACTATGGCTACACCTTC	CASSGTADYGYTF
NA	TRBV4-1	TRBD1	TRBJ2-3	TGCGCCAGCAGCCACCCGGACAGGGTGGGCACAGATACGCAGTATTTT	CASSHPDRVGTDTQYF
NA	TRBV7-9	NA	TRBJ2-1	TGTGCCAGCAGCTTCTCGCCCAGCAGGGCCGTTACGGATGAGCAGTTCTTC	CASSFSPSRAVTDEQFF
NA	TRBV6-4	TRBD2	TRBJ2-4	TGTGCCACGGCGGGAGATGCGGCTCGGGGTAATATAGCCAAAAACATTCAGTACTTC	CATAGDAARGNIAKNIQYF
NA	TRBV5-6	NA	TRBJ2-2	TGTGCCAGCAGCTTGTGGTTGTTGGCTAGCGTTACCGGGGAGCTGTTTTTT	CASSLWLLASVTGELFF
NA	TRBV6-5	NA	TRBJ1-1	TGTGCCAGCAGAGGATTCAAGGGAGCGGACACTGAAGCTTTCTTT	CASRGFKGADTEAFF
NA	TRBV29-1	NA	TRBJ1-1	TGCAGCGTTGATGACAGAGACACTGAAGCTTTCTTT	CSVDDRDTEAFF
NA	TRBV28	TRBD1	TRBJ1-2	TGTGCCAGCAGTTTAGCCCGGGACAGGTTCTATGGCTACACCTTC	CASSLARDRFYGYTF
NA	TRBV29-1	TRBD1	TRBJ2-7	TGCAGCGCCGGGACAGGGGGACCCTACGAGCAGTACTTC	CSAGTGGPYEQYF
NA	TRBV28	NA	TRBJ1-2	TGTGCCAGCAGTTTCGGGGGTGCGGATGGCTACACCTTC	CASSFGGADGYTF
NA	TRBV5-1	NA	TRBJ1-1	TGCGCCAGCAGCCTAACCCTTTTGAACACTGAAGCTTTCTTT	CASSLTLLNTEAFF
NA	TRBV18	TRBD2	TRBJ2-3	TGTGCCAGCTCACCGACTAGCGGGGGGTCGGTGGGCACAGATACGCAGTATTTT	CASSPTSGGSVGTDTQYF
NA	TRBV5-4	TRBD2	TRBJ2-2	TGTGCCAGCAGTTTCGGGGGGGCCGGGGAGCTGTTTTTT	CASSFGGAGELFF
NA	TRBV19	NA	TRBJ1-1	TGTGCCAGTAGTCCTCGGGGGACGGGGACTGAAGCTTTCTTT	CASSPRGTGTEAFF
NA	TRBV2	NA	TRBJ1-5	TGTGCCAGCAGTGAACGGACAGTGCATCAGCCCCAGCATTTT	CASSERTVHQPQHF
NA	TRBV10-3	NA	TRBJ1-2	TGTGCCATCAGTGAGTCCTATAGGGAGAATACTAACTATGGCTACACCTTC	CAISESYRENTNYGYTF
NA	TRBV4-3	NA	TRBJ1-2	TGCGCCAGCAGCCAAGTTGTCCGCGACTATGGCTACACCTTC	CASSQVVRDYGYTF
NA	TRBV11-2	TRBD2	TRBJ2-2	TGTGCCAGCAGCTTTTATAGCGGGGCGAACACCGGGGAGCTGTTTTTT	CASSFYSGANTGELFF
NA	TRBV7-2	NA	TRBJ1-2	TGTGCCAGCAGCTTGGGCGGGTTCGGCTATGGCTACACCTTC	CASSLGGFGYGYTF
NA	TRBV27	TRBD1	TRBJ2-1	TGTGCCGCTGCTTCCTGGCAGGGGGTAGGCAATGAGCAGTTCTTC	CAAASWQGVGNEQFF
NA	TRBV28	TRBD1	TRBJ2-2	TGTGCCACCGAGGACAGGGTGAAGAAAACCGGGGAGCTGTTTTTT	CATEDRVKKTGELFF
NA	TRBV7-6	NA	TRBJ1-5	TGTGCCAGCAGCCTCCGAGACTCCAATCAGCCCCAGCATTTT	CASSLRDSNQPQHF
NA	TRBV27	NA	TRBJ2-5	TGTGCCAGCAGTCCCGTGTACCAAGAGACCCAGTACTTC	CASSPVYQETQYF
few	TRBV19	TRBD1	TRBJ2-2	TGTGCCAGTTCCTCCTCCGGGACAGGGGTCGGCACCGGGGAGCTGTTTTTT	CASSSSGTGVGTGELFF
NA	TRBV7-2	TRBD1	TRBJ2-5	TGTGCCAGCAGCCCTTGGGACAGAGCATATGAGACCCAGTACTTC	CASSPWDRAYETQYF
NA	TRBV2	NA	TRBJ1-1	TGTGCCAGCAGGCGGGACGGTGGGAACACTGAAGCTTTCTTT	CASRRDGGNTEAFF
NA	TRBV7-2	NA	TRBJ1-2	TGTGCCAGCAGCCGCACCACGGGTAGGCATGGCTACACCTTC	CASSRTTGRHGYTF
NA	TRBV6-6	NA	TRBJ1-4	TGTGCCAGCAGCTTACAGAATGAAAAACTGTTTTTT	CASSLQNEKLFF
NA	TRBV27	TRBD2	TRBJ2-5	TGTGCCAGCAGCCGACTAGCGATTCACCAAGAGACCCAGTACTTC	CASSRLAIHQETQYF
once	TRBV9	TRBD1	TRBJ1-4	TGTGCCAGCAGCGAGGGGGACAGGGGCGGTCGTGAAAAACTGTTTTTT	CASSEGDRGGREKLFF
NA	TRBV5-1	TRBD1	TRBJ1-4	TGCGCCAGCAGCATAGCCGGGACAGGGGATGAAAAACTGTTTTTT	CASSIAGTGDEKLFF
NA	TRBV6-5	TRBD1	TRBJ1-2	TGTGCCAGCAAGGTTCCGGGACAGGCATACACCTTC	CASKVPGQAYTF
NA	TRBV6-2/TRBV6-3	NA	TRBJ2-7	TGTGCCAGCAGTCAGGAGGGAGACGGGCAGTACTTC	CASSQEGDGQYF
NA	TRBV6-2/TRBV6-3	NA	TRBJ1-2	TGTGCCAGCAGTTACAGGGCAGGGGATGGCTACACCTTC	CASSYRAGDGYTF
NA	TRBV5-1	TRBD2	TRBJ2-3	TGCGCCAGCAGCTTGGCGGGACTAGCGGGTTACGCTAGCACAGATACGCAGTATTTT	CASSLAGLAGYASTDTQYF
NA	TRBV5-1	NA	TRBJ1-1	TGCGCCAGCAGCTTGGGGTCGGTGAACACTGAAGCTTTCTTT	CASSLGSVNTEAFF
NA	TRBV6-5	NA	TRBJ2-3	TGTGCCAGCAGTTCCGTCGGCACAGATACGCAGTATTTT	CASSSVGTDTQYF
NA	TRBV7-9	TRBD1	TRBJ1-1	TGTGCCAGCAGCTCCGGGACAGGGGTTCATGAAGCTTTCTTT	CASSSGTGVHEAFF
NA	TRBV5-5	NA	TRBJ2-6	TGTGCCAGCAGCTTGGCGGAGGGGGCTAATGGGGCCAACGTCCTGACTTTC	CASSLAEGANGANVLTF
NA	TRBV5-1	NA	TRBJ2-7	TGCGCCAGCAGCCCTTGGGGCGGAACCTACGAGCAGTACTTC	CASSPWGGTYEQYF
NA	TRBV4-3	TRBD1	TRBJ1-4	TGCGCCAGCAGCCAAGAAGCGGGACAGGGTATTGTCACGAATGAAAAACTGTTTTTT	CASSQEAGQGIVTNEKLFF
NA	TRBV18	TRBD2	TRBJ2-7	TGTGCCAGCTCACCACCAATAGCGGGTCCCAGCTCCTACGAGCAGTACTTC	CASSPPIAGPSSYEQYF
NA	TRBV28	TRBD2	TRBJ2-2	TGTGCCAGCAGTTTGGGAGGGTACCCCGACACCGGGGAGCTGTTTTTT	CASSLGGYPDTGELFF
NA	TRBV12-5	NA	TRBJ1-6	TGTGCTAGTGGACGGGGAGTTTTCCAGGCGCCCCTCCACTTT	CASGRGVFQAPLHF
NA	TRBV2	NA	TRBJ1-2	TGTGCCAGCAGCGCTCGGACGGCCGGGGATGGCTACACCTTC	CASSARTAGDGYTF
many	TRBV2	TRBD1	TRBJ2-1	TGTGCCAGCAAGGTAGAGGGACAGTTGATTCCACAGTTCTTC	CASKVEGQLIPQFF
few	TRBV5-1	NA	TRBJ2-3	TGCGCCAGCAGCTTGGCCAGGCAGGGCCGGAGCACAGATACGCAGTATTTT	CASSLARQGRSTDTQYF
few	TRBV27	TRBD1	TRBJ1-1	TGTGCCAGCAGTCCCCGGACAGGGGGCTCCACTGAAGCTTTCTTT	CASSPRTGGSTEAFF
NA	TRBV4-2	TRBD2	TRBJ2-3	TGTGCCAGCAGCCAAATTACTAGCGGGGATTCAGATACGCAGTATTTT	CASSQITSGDSDTQYF
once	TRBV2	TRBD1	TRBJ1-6	TGTGCCAGCATAGGGACAGTTAATTCACCCCTCCACTTT	CASIGTVNSPLHF
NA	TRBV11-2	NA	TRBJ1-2	TGTGCCAGCAGGACAAACAGGAAAAACAGCCATGGCTACACCTTC	CASRTNRKNSHGYTF
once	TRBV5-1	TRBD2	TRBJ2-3	TGCGCCAGCAGCTTGGGTCTAGCGGGGGGCGGTAGCACAGATACGCAGTATTTT	CASSLGLAGGGSTDTQYF
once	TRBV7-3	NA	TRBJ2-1	TGTGCCAGCAGTGCCACGGGGAATGAGCAGTTCTTC	CASSATGNEQFF